This T cell receptor beta chain appears in the sequencing data of a study of T cells in Graves' hyperthyroidism and ophthalmopathy. The table lists this clonotype with many counts. Amplification of TCR beta CDR3 regions used RNA as the template. The study used the HTBI primer set for a first-round RT-PCR of the TCR CDR3. MiXCR was run by TCRdb on the multiplex PCR reads, yielding one entry per CDR3 protein. The table has approximately 480,000 distinct CDR3 sequences, around 21% seen once. V dropped 5 bases and J dropped 2; count of bases not matched to a gene: 6. The CDR3 totals 15 residues. Germline lookup yields CDR1 MNHNS and CDR2 SASEGT. Patients counted as stable if ophthalmopathy did not develop within 18 months. Newly diagnosed hyperthyroidism, duration under 2 months, in patients aged 18 to 65.

The material sequenced was blood. The chain uses TRBV6-1 and TRBJ1-5, with 7 bases fitting TRBD1. The TCR comes from a man aged 18 to 29 with Graves' hyperthyroidism. CDR3 sequence: CASSPQGLGNQPQHF. Here the CDR3 DNA reads TGTGCCAGCAGTCCACAGGGGTTGGGCAATCAGCCCCAGCATTTT.